This TCR beta chain was recovered during a study of blood T cell repertoires in COVID-19. Study members were between about 18 and 100 years old and lived in about two dozen US regions. Which cohort a participant joined came from the clinical history participants gave. Two negative PCRs, clearance, or symptom resolution were required of recovered Cohort 3 donors. The junction had 7 bases not matched to a gene; V was cut back by 6 bases and J by 6 bases. CDR1 MNHEY and CDR2 SVGAGI come from the germline V gene. There are 14 residues in the CDR3. Using immunoSEQ multiplex PCR, the repertoire was profiled, and TCRdb retains in-frame clones only, with some absent. The data show some 300,000 clones, roughly nine tenths seen once.

The clonotype originates from a woman aged 40 to 49 who had recovered from COVID-19. Specimen: PBMCs or T cells enriched from blood (not recorded which). This chain joins TRBV6-5 and TRBJ1-1, with 10 bases identical to TRBD1. This CDR3 is CASRSDRGRAEAFF. DNA of the CDR3: TGTGCCAGCAGAAGCGACAGGGGGCGTGCTGAAGCTTTCTTT.